This T cell receptor (beta chain) was documented in a study of T cell changes during pregnancy in multiple sclerosis. Measured with immunoSEQ multiplex PCR; TCRdb has only the in-frame clones, and not every one. The sample comprises around 17,000 clones, 95% to 96% of which are singletons, and more than 0.7% rests with the top ten. The V gene's germline CDR1 is SQVTM and CDR2 ANQGSEA. This CDR3 is 10 amino acids long. The ends were cut back, 3 bases at V and 13 bases at J, with 10 bases in the middle. The chain links TRBV29-1 to TRBJ2-1; possibly TRBD2 for D (6 bases). Source: peripheral blood, taken in the third trimester of pregnancy. The TCR sequence derives from a female donor with multiple sclerosis, enrolled in a pregnancy study. CDR3 in amino acids: CSVDGTPQFF. CDR3 bases: TGCAGCGTTGACGGGACTCCTCAGTTCTTC.